This TCR beta chain originates from a study of cytomegalovirus exposure and HLA in healthy donors. For this clone: The antigen remains undetermined. At one end, the junction sequence differs from germline, possibly due to a read error.

Study observations and caveats: Accurate HLA-A and HLA-B prediction from TCR beta sequences was reported for most subjects. Reports described diagnosis of cytomegalovirus status by the classifier as highly specific and sensitive. Sequencing likely generated an artifact that appeared as a cluster of highly shared sequence variants. Reportedly, fewer N-insertions than the approximately 690-donor mean appeared in an Asian-associated ancestry cluster in a later analysis.

The PCR ran on 60 Vbeta and 13 Jbeta primers. Sequencing was performed with immunoSEQ multiplex PCR; in TCRdb, only in-frame clones are kept and a portion is missing. The sample contains 180,000 or so clones, around 80% of which appear only once. The CDR3 length is 15 residues. Looked up from germline, CDR1 is MGHDK and CDR2 is SYGVNS. The sequenced sample was PBMCs. This sequence joins TRBV25-1 and TRBJ1-4, with 8 bases aligning to TRBD1. The TCR was taken from a woman between 35 and 50 years old in good health and CMV-seropositive. In DNA, the CDR3 is TGTGCCGGCAGAACAACAGGGGGTGGCAATGAAAAACTGTTTTTT. Protein sequence: CAGRTTGGGNEKLFF.